The 20 T cell receptor beta chains listed next were all sequenced from one sample in a study of CD8+ T cells in alopecia areata (dated by TCRdb to 2017 to 2018). Interpreted using the paper, the time point label stands for: baseline before oral tofacitinib. The receptor library was made with the immunoSEQ multiplex PCR assay. RNA was extracted from all samples and reverse transcribed into cDNA, which served as template for TCR sequencing. Sourced from immuneACCESS, this table was stored by TCRdb with only in-frame sequences that have V and J called. A share of the clones is absent; for the studies checked, an unresolved V gene accounts for under half, and the remainder has no known explanation. Within this sample are tens of thousands of clones, with 55% to 65% of them counted one time only. 17% of the sample is held by the ten biggest clonotypes. The sample in question was CD8+ T cells sorted from blood, obtained at week 0. Receptors were obtained from a human donor with alopecia areata.

V is TRBV29-1 and J is TRBJ2-2; possibly TRBD2 for D (5 bases). Germline V CDR1 and CDR2: SQVTM, ANQGSEA. The CDR3 length is 14 residues. Trimming took off 2 bases at V and 0 bases at J, with 7 bases between the two ends. CDR3 coding DNA: TGCAGCGTTGAAAAGCGGTCGAACACCGGGGAGCTGTTTTTT. Protein: CSVEKRSNTGELFF.

The V and J genes are TRBV25-1 and TRBJ2-7, with TRBD1 identical over 7 bases. Trimming cost V 6 bases and J 6 bases; bases outside gene matches: 5. Germline lookup yields CDR1 MGHDK and CDR2 SYGVNS. This CDR3 spans 12 amino acids. Written as DNA, the CDR3 is TGTGCCAGCAGCCTCAACAGGGGCGAGCAGTACTTC. Amino acid sequence: CASSLNRGEQYF.

Of note for this clone: The junction and the germline gene differ at one end; a read error may be behind it. The genes are TRBV4-1 and TRBJ1-2, with 8 bases lining up with TRBD1. The CDR3 length is 15 residues. The germline CDR1 and CDR2 sequences are MGHRA and YSYEKL. CDR3 nucleotide sequence: TGCGCCAGCAGCCAATGGACAGGGAGTAACGATGGCTACACCTTC. It encodes CASSQWTGSNDGYTF.

This clone was recorded a few times. The rearrangement links TRBV29-1 to TRBJ2-3, with 9 bases that match TRBD2. CDR3 size: 15 residues. Germline loops: CDR1 SQVTM, CDR2 ANQGSEA. Trimming took 6 bases from V and 4 from J; bases not matched to a gene: 11. For the CDR3, the DNA is TGCAGCGTAGAAATAGCGGGAGTGTGGGCAGATACGCAGTATTTT. Its translation: CSVEIAGVWADTQYF.

This clone was seen a few times. The chain uses TRBV4-1 and TRBJ2-5, with TRBD1 matching 10 bases. V gave up 3 bases and J gave up 3 bases; unmatched junction bases: 4. This CDR3 is 15 amino acids long. Germline V lookup: CDR1 MGHRA, CDR2 YSYEKL. The CDR3 sequence is CASSHPGTGEETQYF. For the CDR3, the DNA is TGCGCCAGCAGCCACCCCGGGACAGGGGAAGAGACCCAGTACTTC.

The rearrangement joins TRBV28 to TRBJ1-5; D gene unclear. Germline V gene sequence: CDR1 MDHEN, CDR2 SYDVKM. Trimming pared 2 bases from V and 8 bases from J, leaving 7 bases between. The CDR3 is 12 residues long. CDR3 bases: TGTGCCAGCAGTTTAGCCAGGAAGCCCCAGCATTTT. This codes for CASSLARKPQHF.

This rearrangement joins TRBV5-1 to TRBJ1-1; no reliable D call. Per the germline V gene, CDR1 is SGHRS and CDR2 is YFSETQ. Trimming removed 4 bases from V and 0 bases from J, with 16 bases in between. This CDR3 has 16 amino acids. The CDR3, as DNA: TGCGCCAGCAGCGATCACGGTACCTTCATGAACACTGAAGCTTTCTTT. It codes for CASSDHGTFMNTEAFF.

V usage is TRBV7-9 and J usage is TRBJ2-1; 10 bases are shared with TRBD1. V shed 4 bases and J 7 bases; nucleotides not matched to a gene: 10. This CDR3 has 16 residues. Germline CDR1 SEHNR, CDR2 FQNEAQ (reference sequence). The CDR3: CASSSSPGQGWNEQFF. The CDR3 nucleotides are TGTGCCAGCAGCTCAAGCCCGGGACAGGGGTGGAATGAGCAGTTCTTC.

The table lists this clone with a few counts. The V and J genes are TRBV4-1 and TRBJ2-3; D is unclear. V was cut by 1 base and J by 2 bases, with 16 bases left in between. The CDR3 is made up of 17 amino acids. Germline lookup yields CDR1 MGHRA and CDR2 YSYEKL. The CDR3 nucleotides read TGCGCCAGCAGCCAAGGGTTGGGCTTTCCGCACACAGATACGCAGTATTTT. Its protein product is CASSQGLGFPHTDTQYF.

The J gene is TRBJ1-5, the V gene TRBV2; no firm D call. V lost 1 base, J lost 0 bases, and 25 bases lay in between. The CDR3 extends over 21 amino acids. Germline CDR1 is SNHLY and CDR2 is FYNNEI. CDR3 coding DNA: TGTGCCAGCAGTGAAGGTACGGCGGGTCTGATACGTTATAGTAGCAATCAGCCCCAGCATTTT. This gives the protein CASSEGTAGLIRYSSNQPQHF.

The chain employs TRBV4-1 and TRBJ2-1, with 9 positions matching TRBD1. With 0 bases clipped from V and 3 bases from J, the junction kept 3 bases outside the gene matches. This CDR3 is built from 16 residues. The germline V gene has CDR1 MGHRA and CDR2 YSYEKL. CDR3 DNA: TGCGCCAGCAGCCAAGATGGACAGGGGCTCTACAATGAGCAGTTCTTC. It specifies CASSQDGQGLYNEQFF.

V and J are TRBV13 and TRBJ1-5, with unresolved D. The V gene's germline CDR1 is PRHDT and CDR2 FYEKMQ (reference sequence). Trimming left V 3 bases short and J 1 base short, with 13 bases between. The CDR3 spans 16 residues. The CDR3 loop reads CASSFGSPMSNQPQHF. The CDR3, as DNA: TGTGCCAGCAGCTTTGGATCTCCCATGAGCAATCAGCCCCAGCATTTT. The full variable domain, completed using reference TRBV13 and TRBJ1-5, is AAGVIQSPRHLIKEKRETATLKCYPIPRHDTVYWYQQGPGQDPQFLISFYEKMQSDKGSIPDRFSAQQFSDYHSELNMSSLELGDSALYFCASSFGSPMSNQPQHFGDGTRLSIL.

The gene calls are TRBV7-9 and TRBJ2-7, with 7 bases fitting TRBD1. The CDR3 has 14 amino acids. Trimming took 4 bases from V and 5 from J; bases not matched to a gene: 8. Germline V gives CDR1 SEHNR, CDR2 FQNEAQ (reference sequence). The CDR3: CASSSTTGTDEQYF. CDR3 nucleotides: TGTGCCAGCAGCTCCACGACAGGGACCGACGAGCAGTACTTC.

V and J are TRBV6-1 and TRBJ1-5; maybe TRBD1 (5 bases). The CDR3 is 15 residues long. Trimming stripped 0 bases from V and 7 bases from J, with 13 bases between. Germline CDR1 reads MNHNS; CDR2 reads SASEGT. The CDR3 spells CASSEAAGAVQPQHF. Here the CDR3 DNA reads TGTGCCAGCAGTGAAGCAGCTGGGGCAGTCCAGCCCCAGCATTTT.

The CDR3 sequence is CATQGANYGYTF. CDR3 DNA sequence: TGTGCCACCCAGGGGGCCAACTATGGCTACACCTTC. This chain connects TRBV2 to TRBJ1-2, with 8 bases fitting TRBD1. CDR1 and CDR2 (germline): SNHLY, FYNNEI. This CDR3 has 12 residues. The V segment lost 10 bases and the J segment 2 bases; nucleotides outside the gene matches: 3. The entire variable domain, with the rest obtained from reference TRBV2 and TRBJ1-2, is as follows: EPEVTQTPSHQVTQMGQEVILRCVPISNHLYFYWYRQILGQKVEFLVSFYNNEISEKSEIFDDQFSVERPDGSNFTLKIRSTKLEDSAMYFCATQGANYGYTFGSGTRLTVV.

This chain links TRBV4-1 with TRBJ2-4, with TRBD1 matching over 8 bases. The germline CDR1 and CDR2 sequences are MGHRA and YSYEKL. The CDR3 spans 14 residues. Germline trimming cut 0 bases from V and 7 bases from J; bases unmatched to any gene: 2. The CDR3 here is CASSQDRGQNIQYF. The DNA for the CDR3 is TGCGCCAGCAGCCAAGACAGGGGGCAGAACATTCAGTACTTC.

This chain links TRBV2 with TRBJ1-5; D perhaps matches TRBD1 (6 bases). Germline V CDR1 and CDR2: SNHLY, FYNNEI. V lost 8 bases, J lost 3 bases, and 8 bases lay in between. The CDR3 is made up of 12 amino acids. The CDR3 loop reads CASDRPNQPQHF. The DNA of the CDR3 is TGTGCCAGCGACAGGCCCAATCAGCCCCAGCATTTT. The full variable domain, with the rest looked up from reference TRBV2 and TRBJ1-5, is EPEVTQTPSHQVTQMGQEVILRCVPISNHLYFYWYRQILGQKVEFLVSFYNNEISEKSEIFDDQFSVERPDGSNFTLKIRSTKLEDSAMYFCASDRPNQPQHFGDGTRLSIL.

V usage is TRBV4-3 and J usage is TRBJ1-1; no firm D call. This CDR3 has 14 residues. Germline CDR1 and CDR2: LGHNA and YSLEER. Trimming stripped 0 bases from V and 0 bases from J, with 5 bases between. The CDR3 bases are TGCGCCAGCAGCCAAGATGCGATGAACACTGAAGCTTTCTTT. This gives the protein CASSQDAMNTEAFF.

V gene TRBV10-3 combines with J gene TRBJ2-1; D possibly corresponds to TRBD1 (5 bases). Trimming cost V 5 bases and J 7 bases, with 9 bases left between them. The CDR3 covers 12 residues. In germline, CDR1 is ENHRY, CDR2 SYGVKD. The CDR3 loop is CAISIPGNEQFF. The DNA of the CDR3 is TGTGCCATCAGTATACCAGGGAATGAGCAGTTCTTC.

V usage is TRBV7-9 and J usage is TRBJ2-1, with 9 bases lining up with TRBD2. Germline lookup yields CDR1 SEHNR and CDR2 FQNEAQ (reference sequence). CDR3 length: 15 residues. V lost 7 bases, J lost 7 bases, and 11 bases stayed unmatched. The CDR3 loop is CASTHPLAGRNEQFF. The DNA for the CDR3 is TGTGCCAGCACCCATCCCCTAGCGGGGAGGAATGAGCAGTTCTTC. Filled out from reference TRBV7-9 and TRBJ2-1, the complete variable domain reads DTGVSQNPRHKITKRGQNVTFRCDPISEHNRLYWYRQTLGQGPEFLTYFQNEAQLEKSRLLSDRFSAERPKGSFSTLEIQRTEQGDSAMYLCASTHPLAGRNEQFFGPGTRLTVL.